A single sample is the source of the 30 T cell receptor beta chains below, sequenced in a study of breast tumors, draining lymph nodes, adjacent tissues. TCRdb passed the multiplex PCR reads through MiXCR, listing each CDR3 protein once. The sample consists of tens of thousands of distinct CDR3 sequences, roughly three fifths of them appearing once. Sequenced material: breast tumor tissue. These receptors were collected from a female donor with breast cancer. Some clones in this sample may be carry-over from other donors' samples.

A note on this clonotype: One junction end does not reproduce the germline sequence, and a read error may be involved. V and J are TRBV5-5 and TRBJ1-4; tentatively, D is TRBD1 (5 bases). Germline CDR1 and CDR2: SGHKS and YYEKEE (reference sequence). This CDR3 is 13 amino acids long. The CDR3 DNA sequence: TGCGCCAGCAGGGCCGGCCACAGGGAAAAACTGTTTTTT. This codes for CASRAGHREKLFF.

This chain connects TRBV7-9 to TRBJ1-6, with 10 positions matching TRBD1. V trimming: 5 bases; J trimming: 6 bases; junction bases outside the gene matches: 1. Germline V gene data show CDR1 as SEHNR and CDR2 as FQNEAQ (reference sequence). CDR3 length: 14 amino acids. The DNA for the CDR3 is TGTGCCAGCAGCGGGACAGGGGTTAATTCACCCCTCCACTTT. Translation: CASSGTGVNSPLHF.

CDR3 residues: CASSAGTYSYEQYF. The CDR3 bases are TGTGCCAGCAGCGCCGGGACATACTCCTACGAGCAGTACTTC. The gene calls are TRBV9 and TRBJ2-7, with D possibly being TRBD1 (6 bases). V lost 3 bases to trimming and J lost 0 bases, with 10 bases between them. The CDR3 loop spans 14 amino acids. The V gene's germline CDR1 is SGDLS and CDR2 YYNGEE.

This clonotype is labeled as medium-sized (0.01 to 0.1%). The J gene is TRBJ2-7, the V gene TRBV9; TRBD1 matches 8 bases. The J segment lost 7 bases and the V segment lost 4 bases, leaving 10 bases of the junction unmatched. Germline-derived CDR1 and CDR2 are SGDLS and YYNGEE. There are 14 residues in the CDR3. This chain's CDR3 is CASSSRAGGGEQYF. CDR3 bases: TGTGCCAGCAGCTCGCGGGCAGGGGGCGGTGAGCAGTACTTC.

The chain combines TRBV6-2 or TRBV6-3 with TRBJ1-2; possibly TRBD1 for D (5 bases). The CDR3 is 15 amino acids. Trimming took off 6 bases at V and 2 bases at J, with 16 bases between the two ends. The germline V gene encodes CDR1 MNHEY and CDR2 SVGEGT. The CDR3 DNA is TGTGCCAGCAGGCCCCGATGGAGGGGAAACTATGGCTACACCTTC. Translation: CASRPRWRGNYGYTF.

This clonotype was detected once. The CDR3 protein is CASIKWGAGEDGYTF. The CDR3 DNA is TGTGCCAGCATCAAGTGGGGGGCAGGGGAGGATGGCTACACCTTC. The chain couples TRBV12-3 or TRBV12-4 to TRBJ1-2; D possibly corresponds to TRBD1 (6 bases). The CDR3 is made up of 15 amino acids. Trimming shortened V by 7 bases and J by 6 bases, and 21 bases separated the two germline ends.

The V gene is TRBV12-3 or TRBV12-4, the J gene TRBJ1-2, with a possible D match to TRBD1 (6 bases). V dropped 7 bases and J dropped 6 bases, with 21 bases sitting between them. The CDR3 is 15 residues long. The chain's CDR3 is CASINWGAGEDGYTF. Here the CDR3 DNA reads TGTGCCAGCATCAACTGGGGGGCAGGGGAGGATGGCTACACCTTC.

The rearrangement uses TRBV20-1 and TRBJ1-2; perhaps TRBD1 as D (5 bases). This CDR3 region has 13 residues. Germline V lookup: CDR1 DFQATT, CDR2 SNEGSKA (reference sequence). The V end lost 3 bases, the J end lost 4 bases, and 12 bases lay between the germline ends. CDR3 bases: TGCAGTGCTAGTACGGGGGGATCCTATGGCTACACCTTC. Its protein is CSASTGGSYGYTF.

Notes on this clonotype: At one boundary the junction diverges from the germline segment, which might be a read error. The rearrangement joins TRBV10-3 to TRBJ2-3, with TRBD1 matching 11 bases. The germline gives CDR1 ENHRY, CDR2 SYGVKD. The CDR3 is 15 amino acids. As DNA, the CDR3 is TGTGCCATCAGCGCGGGACAGGGGGGAAAGAGTTCCGAGTTTTTT. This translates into CAISAGQGGKSSEFF.

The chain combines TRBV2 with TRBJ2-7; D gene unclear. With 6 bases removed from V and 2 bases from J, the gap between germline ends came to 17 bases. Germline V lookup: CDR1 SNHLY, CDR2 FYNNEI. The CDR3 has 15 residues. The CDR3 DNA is TGTGCCAGCAGGGGTAAGGGCCGAACCCCCTACGAGCAGTACTTC. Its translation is CASRGKGRTPYEQYF.

CDR3 sequence reads: CASGRDSQETQYF. CDR3 DNA sequence: TGTGCCAGCGGACGGGACAGCCAAGAGACCCAGTACTTC. This rearrangement joins TRBV2 to TRBJ2-5; the match to TRBD1 covers 7 bases. CDR3 length equals 13 residues. In germline, CDR1 is SNHLY, CDR2 FYNNEI. The J segment lost 1 base and the V segment lost 8 bases, leaving 4 bases of the junction unmatched.

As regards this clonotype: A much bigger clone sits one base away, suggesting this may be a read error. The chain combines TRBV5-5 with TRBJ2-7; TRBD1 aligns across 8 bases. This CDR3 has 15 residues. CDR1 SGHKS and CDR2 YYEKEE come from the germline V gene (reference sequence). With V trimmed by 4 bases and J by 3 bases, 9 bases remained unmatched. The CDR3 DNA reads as TGTGCCAGCAGCGGGGGACAGGCGACGAACTACGAGCAGTACTTC. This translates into CASSGGQATNYEQYF.

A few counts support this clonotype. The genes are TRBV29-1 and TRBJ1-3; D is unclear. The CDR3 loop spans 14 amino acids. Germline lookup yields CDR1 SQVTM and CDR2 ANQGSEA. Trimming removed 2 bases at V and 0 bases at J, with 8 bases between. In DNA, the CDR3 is TGCAGCGTTGAAAGCAGAAGCTCTGGAAACACCATATATTTT. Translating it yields CSVESRSSGNTIYF. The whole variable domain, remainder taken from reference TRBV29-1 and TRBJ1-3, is SAVISQKPSRDICQRGTSLTIQCQVDSQVTMMFWYRQQPGQSLTLIATANQGSEATYESGFVIDKFPISRPNLTFSTLTVSNMSPEDSSIYLCSVESRSSGNTIYFGEGSWLTVV.

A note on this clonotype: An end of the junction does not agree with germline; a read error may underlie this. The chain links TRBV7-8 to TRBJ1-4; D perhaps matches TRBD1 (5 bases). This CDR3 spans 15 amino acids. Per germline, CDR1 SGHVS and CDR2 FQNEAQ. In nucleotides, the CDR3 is TGTGCCGGCAGCTTAGAAATGGGGGTTAATGAAAAACTGTTTTTT. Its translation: CAGSLEMGVNEKLFF. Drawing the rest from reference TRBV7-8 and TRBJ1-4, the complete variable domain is GAGVSQSPRYKVAKRGQDVALRCDPISGHVSLFWYQQALGQGPEFLTYFQNEAQLDKSGLPSDRFFAERPEGSVSTLKIQRTQQEDSAVYLCAGSLEMGVNEKLFFGSGTQLSVL.

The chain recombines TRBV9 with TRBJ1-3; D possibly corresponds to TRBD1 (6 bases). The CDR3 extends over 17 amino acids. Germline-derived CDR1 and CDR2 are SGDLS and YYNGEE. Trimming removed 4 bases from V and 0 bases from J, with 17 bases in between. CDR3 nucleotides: TGTGCCAGCAGCTCGCGGGCAGGGGCCTACTCTGGAAACACCATATATTTT. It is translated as CASSSRAGAYSGNTIYF.

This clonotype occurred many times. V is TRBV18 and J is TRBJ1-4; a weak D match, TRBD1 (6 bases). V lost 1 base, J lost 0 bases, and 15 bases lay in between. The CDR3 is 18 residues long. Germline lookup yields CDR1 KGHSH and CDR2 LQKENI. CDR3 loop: CASSPLPGTRATNEKLFF. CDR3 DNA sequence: TGTGCCAGCTCACCACTGCCCGGGACACGCGCAACTAATGAAAAACTGTTTTTT.

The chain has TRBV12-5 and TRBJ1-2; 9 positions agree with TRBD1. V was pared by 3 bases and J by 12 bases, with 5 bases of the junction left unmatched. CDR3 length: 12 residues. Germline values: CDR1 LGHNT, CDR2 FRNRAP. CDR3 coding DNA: TGTGCTAGTGGTTTTCTTAGGACAGGGGACACCTTC. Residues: CASGFLRTGDTF. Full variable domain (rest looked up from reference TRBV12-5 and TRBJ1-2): DARVTQTPRHKVTEMGQEVTMRCQPILGHNTVFWYRQTMMQGLELLAYFRNRAPLDDSGMPKDRFSAEMPDATLATLKIQPSEPRDSAVYFCASGFLRTGDTFGSGTRLTVV.

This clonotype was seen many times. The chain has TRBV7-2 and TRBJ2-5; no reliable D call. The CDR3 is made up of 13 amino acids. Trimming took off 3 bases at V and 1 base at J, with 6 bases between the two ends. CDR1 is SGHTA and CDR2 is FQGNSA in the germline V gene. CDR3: CASSLGSQETQYF. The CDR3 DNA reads TGTGCCAGCAGCTTGGGCAGCCAAGAGACCCAGTACTTC.

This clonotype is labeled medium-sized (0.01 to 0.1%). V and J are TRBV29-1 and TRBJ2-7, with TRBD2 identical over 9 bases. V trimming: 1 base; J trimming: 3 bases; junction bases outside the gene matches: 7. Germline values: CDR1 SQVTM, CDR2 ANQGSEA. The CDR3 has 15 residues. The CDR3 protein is CSVEGISGRVYEQYF. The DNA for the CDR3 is TGCAGCGTTGAAGGCATTAGCGGGAGAGTCTACGAGCAGTACTTC.

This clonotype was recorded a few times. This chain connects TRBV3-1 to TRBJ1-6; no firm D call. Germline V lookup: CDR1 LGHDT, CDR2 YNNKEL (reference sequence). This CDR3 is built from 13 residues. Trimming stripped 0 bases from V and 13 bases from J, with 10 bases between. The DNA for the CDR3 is TGTGCCAGCAGCCAAGATCAAGACTCTCCCCTCCACTTT. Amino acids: CASSQDQDSPLHF.

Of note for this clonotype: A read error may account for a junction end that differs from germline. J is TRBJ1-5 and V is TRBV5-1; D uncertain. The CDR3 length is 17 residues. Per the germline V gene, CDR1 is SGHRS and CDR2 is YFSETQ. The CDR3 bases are TGTGCCAGCAGCAATCGACACCTCGGGGAGGGCGAGCAGCCCCAGCATTTT. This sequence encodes CASSNRHLGEGEQPQHF.

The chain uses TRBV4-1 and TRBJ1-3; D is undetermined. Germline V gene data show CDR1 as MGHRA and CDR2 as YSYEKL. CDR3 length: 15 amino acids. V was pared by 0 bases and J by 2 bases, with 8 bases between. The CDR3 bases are TGCGCCAGCAGCCAAGAAGGAACAGCTGGAAACACCATATATTTT. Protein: CASSQEGTAGNTIYF.

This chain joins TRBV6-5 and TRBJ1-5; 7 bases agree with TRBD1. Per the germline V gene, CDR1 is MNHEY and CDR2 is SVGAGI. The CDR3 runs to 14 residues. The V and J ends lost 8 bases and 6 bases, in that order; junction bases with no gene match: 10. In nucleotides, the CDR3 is TGTGCCAGCCGGGACAGAACTTCCACTCAGCCCCAGCATTTT. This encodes CASRDRTSTQPQHF.

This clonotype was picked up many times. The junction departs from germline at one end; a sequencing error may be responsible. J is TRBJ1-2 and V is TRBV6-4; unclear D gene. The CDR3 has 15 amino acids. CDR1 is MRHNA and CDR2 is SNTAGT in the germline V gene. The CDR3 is CASSHSGFPLAGYTF. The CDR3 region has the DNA TGTGCCAGCAGTCACTCGGGATTCCCCCTCGCTGGCTACACCTTC.

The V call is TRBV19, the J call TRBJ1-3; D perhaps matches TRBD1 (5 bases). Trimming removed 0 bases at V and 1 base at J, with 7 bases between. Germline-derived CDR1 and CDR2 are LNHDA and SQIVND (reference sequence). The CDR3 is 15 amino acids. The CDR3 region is CASSIDQGSGNTIYF. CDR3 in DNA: TGTGCCAGTAGTATAGACCAGGGATCTGGAAACACCATATATTTT.

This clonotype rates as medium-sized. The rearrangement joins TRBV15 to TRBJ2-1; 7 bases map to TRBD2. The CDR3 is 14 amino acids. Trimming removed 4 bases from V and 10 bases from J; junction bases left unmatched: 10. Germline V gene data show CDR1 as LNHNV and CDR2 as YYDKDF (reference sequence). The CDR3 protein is CATSILGGTEEQFF. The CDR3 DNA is TGTGCCACCAGCATCTTGGGGGGGACTGAAGAGCAGTTCTTC. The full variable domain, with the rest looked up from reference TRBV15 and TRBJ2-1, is DAMVIQNPRYQVTQFGKPVTLSCSQTLNHNVMYWYQQKSSQAPKLLFHYYDKDFNNEADTPDNFQSRRPNTSFCFLDIRSPGLGDTAMYLCATSILGGTEEQFFGPGTRLTVL.

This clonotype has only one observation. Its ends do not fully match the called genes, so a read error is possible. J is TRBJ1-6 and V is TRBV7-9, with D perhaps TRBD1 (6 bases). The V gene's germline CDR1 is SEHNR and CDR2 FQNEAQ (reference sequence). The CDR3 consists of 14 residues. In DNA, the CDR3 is TGTGCCCGCAGCTTAGGGGGGGATAATTCACCCCTCCACTTT. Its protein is CARSLGGDNSPLHF.

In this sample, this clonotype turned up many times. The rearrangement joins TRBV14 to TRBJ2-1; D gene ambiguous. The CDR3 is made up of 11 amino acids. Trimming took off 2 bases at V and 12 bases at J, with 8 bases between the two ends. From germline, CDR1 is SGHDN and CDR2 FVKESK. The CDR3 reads CASSQRTTQFF. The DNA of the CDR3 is TGTGCCAGCAGCCAAAGAACTACGCAGTTCTTC.

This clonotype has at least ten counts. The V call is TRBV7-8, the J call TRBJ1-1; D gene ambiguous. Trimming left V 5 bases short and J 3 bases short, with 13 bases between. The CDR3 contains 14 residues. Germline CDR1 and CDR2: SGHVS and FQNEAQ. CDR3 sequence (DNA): TGTGCCAGCAGCCTTGGACCCGGCGACACTGAAGCTTTCTTT. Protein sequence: CASSLGPGDTEAFF.

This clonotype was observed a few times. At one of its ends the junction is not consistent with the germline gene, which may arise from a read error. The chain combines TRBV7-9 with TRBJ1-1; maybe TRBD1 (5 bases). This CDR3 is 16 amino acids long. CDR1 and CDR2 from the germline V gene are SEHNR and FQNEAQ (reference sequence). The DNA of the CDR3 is TGTGCCAGCAGCCCCAGGACAACCCACTTAAGGACTGAACCTTTCTTT. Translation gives CASSPRTTHLRTEPFF.